This T cell receptor beta chain appears in the sequencing data of a study of blood T cell repertoires in COVID-19. Assay used: immunoSEQ multiplex PCR; TCRdb lists only in-frame clones, some missing. This table has about 240,000 clones, roughly 89% appearing once. This clone was found a few times. Losses at the gene ends were 8 bases for V and 4 bases for J; bases not matched to a gene: 10. Germline-derived CDR1 and CDR2 are SGHAT and FQNNGV. CDR3 length equals 14 residues. This chain links TRBV11-2 with TRBJ2-5, with 7 bases aligning to TRBD1. This TCR derives from a woman in her thirties who had recovered from COVID-19. What was sequenced was PBMCs or T cells enriched from blood (not recorded which). The CDR3 loop is CASSLWGTAETQYF. The DNA of the CDR3 is TGTGCCAGCTCCCTTTGGGGGACAGCAGAGACCCAGTACTTC.